What follows is one TCR beta chain and its context. No cognate antigen has been identified for it. No quality values exist for individual bases; no much larger clone is one base distant. The V end loses 0 bases and the J end loses 1 base, and a stretch of 8 bases separates them. From a lookup of the germline V gene (reference sequence), CDR1 and CDR2 are SGHNT and YYREEE. CDR3 length: 14 amino acids, cysteine to phenylalanine. Here the CDR3 DNA is all that survives: 42 bases in frame from base 1. At one collaborating source in Seattle, patients were enrolled during active infection and were followed longitudinally through the course of disease. Collaborating institutions collected whole blood in K2EDTA tubes following their own protocols. For TCRbeta analysis, collaborators shipped samples as frozen whole blood, isolated PBMCs, or DNA extracted from either of those sample types. The sample is drawn from a study of blood T cell repertoires in COVID-19 (dated by TCRdb to about 2020). About the study as a whole: Samples covering the acute and convalescent phases of COVID-19 were provided by collaborators in the United States, Italy and Spain. The prospective study material was composed of cDNA or gDNA derived from T cells, B-cell-depleted T cells, or PBMCs. Subjects who had been exposed to COVID-19, were actively infected with it, or had recovered from it provided the deeply sampled blood TCRbeta repertoires that made up the dataset. The repertoires were made available in a free public database intended to serve as a resource for research on the immune response to SARS-CoV-2. The samples were drawn from the first 160 participants of the ongoing ImmuneRACE study and from 1,254 subjects provided by 6 global collaborators. Nearly every sample came with metadata listing a de-identified subject ID, COVID-19 status, age in years and sex. HLA class I and class II types, where available, came from metadata supplied by the sample provider rather than from assay-based typing.

The immunoSEQ Assay, a bias-controlled multiplex PCR, was used to amplify TCRbeta CDR3 regions from genomic DNA. The paper's processing steps were these. Nucleated cell counts per sample were estimated from amplification of reference gene primers within the assay. Sequence reads were collapsed and filtered to measure the absolute abundance of every unique TCRbeta CDR3 rearrangement. For each sample, productive Simpson clonality was calculated as the square root of Simpson's diversity index across productive rearrangements. This is the immuneACCESS table as TCRdb keeps it, with only in-frame sequences that have V and J called. A part of the clones is gone; compared with another copy, unresolved V genes explain less than half, and the rest is unexplained. V and J calls and clone size are given by that table; D and trimming were obtained from the DNA. For this sample there are a few hundred thousand clones; over 70% appear just once. The top ten hold roughly 10% of the sample.

Results and caveats for the whole study, not just this receptor: How much clinical and demographic metadata was included differed by source and by participant, and the metadata was provided uncurated.

This TCR derives from a woman between 65 and 79 years old with COVID-19, enrolled during active disease. This chain is built from TRBV5-4 and TRBJ2-7, with no D gene named confidently. The sequenced material came from peripheral blood. The CDR3 is CASSLERQSYEQYF. The DNA sequence is given as TGTGCCAGCAGCTTGGAACGCCAGTCCTACGAGCAGTACTTC.